The clone carrying this T cell receptor delta chain was observed a few times. A far larger clone differs by one base, so this is likely a read error. This sample includes further DNA sequences coding for the same CDR3. This entry is derived from a study of gamma-delta T cells after stem cell transplantation. With CATT, TCRdb re-called clones from the RT-PCR reads. This sample has around 16,000 delta-chain clones, with 9% to 9.5% found just once. The CDR3 length is 17 residues. Germline V gene data show CDR1 as GEAIGNYY and CDR2 as EKD. What was sequenced was gamma-delta T cells. This chain joins TRDV2 and TRDJ1, with TRDD3 matching over 11 bases. This TCR was recovered from a human donor. It is not recorded whose cells these are; they may come from a transplant donor. CDR3 in DNA: TGCGCCTGTGACCCTCTGATGGGGGATACGCGCCCCGATAAACTCATCTTT. Translating gives CACDPLMGDTRPDKLIF.